A single T cell receptor (beta chain) is shown here with its context. Its antigen is still unknown. This record comes from a study of T cell repertoires in cytomegalovirus infection. Study outcomes and limitations: HLA-C-restricted CMV-specific TCR beta clonotypes prevailed in the ex vivo response.

This CDR3 is 17 amino acids long. From germline, CDR1 is DFQATT and CDR2 SNEGSKA (reference sequence). After removal of 6 bases from V and 4 bases from J, the junction contained 15 bases not matched to a gene. One entry per CDR3 protein results from TCRdb running MiXCR on the reads. This table has 180,000 or so distinct CDR3 sequences, about 17% appearing once. Material: CD8+ T cells from PBMCs. The chain recombines TRBV20-1 with TRBJ2-2; 9 positions match TRBD2. The TCR originated in a human donor in good health (CMV status not recorded). Some clones in this sample may be carry-over from other donors' samples. The CDR3 DNA follows: TGCAGTGCGGGACTTTGGGGGGCTAGCGGGGCCACCGGGGAGCTGTTTTTT. Translation gives CSAGLWGASGATGELFF.